This T cell receptor beta chain was sequenced for a study of graft-versus-host responses after intestinal transplantation. Across the whole study: Every recipient had anti-thymocyte globulin induction and three to four years of tacrolimus plus steroids.

Points on this clone: Its antigen is currently unknown.

TCRdb's copy holds only in-frame clones and misses some; the assay was immunoSEQ multiplex PCR. The sample consists of about 88,000 clones, about 95% of them appearing once. Sequenced here: unstimulated CD4+ T cells sorted from spleen or lymph node cells, sampled before transplant. The sequence was obtained from a human donor who was the organ donor for an intestinal transplant.

The CDR3 nucleotides are TGTGCCACCAGTTTAAAAGGACAGTTAAATTCACCCCTCCACTTT. Encoded protein: CATSLKGQLNSPLHF. This rearrangement joins TRBV15 to TRBJ1-6, with a weak D call TRBD1 (6 bases). The CDR3 consists of 15 residues. Trimming took 6 bases from V and 7 from J, leaving 16 bases between them. The germline gives CDR1 LNHNV, CDR2 YYDKDF (reference sequence).